Listed here is a single TCR beta chain. Its binding antigen is unknown. Per-base qualities were not stored, and no clone one base away is much larger. The method was the immunoSEQ multiplex PCR assay. For the multiplex PCR, a mixture combining 60 forward primers for TCR Vbeta segments and 13 reverse primers for TCR Jbeta segments was used. Amplification of the CDR3 region of rearranged TCR beta genes was performed with a multiplex PCR assay on genomic DNA. The Illumina HiSeq System was used to sequence the amplified TCR beta libraries as 87-base-pair reads. Processing in the source paper ran as follows. In a later analysis, tens of millions of unique TCR beta chains were counted across the approximately 640 repertoires, and roughly 9.9 million of these chains were shared by at least two donors. To remove PCR and sequencing errors, raw reads were error-corrected and collapsed into unique sequences using a nearest-neighbor algorithm that merged closely related sequences. To assign V, D and J gene segments, CDR3 sequences were aligned to IMGT reference sequences. For a sequence to be retained, a match of at least six nucleotides was required to both a V gene segment and a J gene segment. Rearrangements were called productive when the CDR3 lacked stop codons and stayed in frame with V and J; all others were non-productive. CDR3 was defined by IMGT convention, running from the second conserved V-encoded cysteine to the conserved J-encoded phenylalanine. The earlier analysis of 500 to 650 of the donors excluded any sequence lacking an unambiguous match to a single V gene segment. In an earlier analysis of several hundred of the donors, V segments were called functional above 56.7% productive rearrangements and were called segregating when the between-donor standard deviation exceeded 5%. To diagnose cytomegalovirus status from the catalog of TCR beta chain sequences, a statistical classification framework was built. A later analysis assigned V and J genes by comparing TCR nucleotide sequences with IMGT/GENE-DB human TR gene sequences. The TCRdist pipeline was used in a later analysis to assign CDR3 sequences and most-parsimonious VDJ recombination scenarios. A later analysis defined each TCR beta chain by its CDR3 amino acid sequence plus V-gene family, and excluded reads lacking a unique V-gene family. In a later analysis, approximately 640 highly shared, low-generation-probability nucleotide sequences were removed to address suspected cross-contamination and a sequencing artifact. In a later analysis, a clonal expansion index for each public chain was calculated from normalized within-repertoire ranks of inferred template counts. In a later analysis, generation probabilities were computed with a VDJ recombination model fitted to out-of-frame rearrangements, and the resulting probabilities were checked against IGoR. In a later analysis, TCR-TCR, TCR-HLA and TCR-CMV co-occurrence was scored with hypergeometric tests, and a repertoire-size bias correction was applied to TCR pairs. To estimate false discovery rates, a later analysis permuted the HLA or CMV assignments 20 times. A later analysis grouped co-occurring TCRs with DBSCAN, adding TCRdist sequence similarity when clustering within HLA-allele-positive subsets. Co-occurrence clustering excluded repertoires with fewer than 30,000 or more than 120,000 public chains, plus five with anomalous nucleotide sharing. The source is immuneACCESS, and TCRdb retained only in-frame sequences with V and J called. Part of the clones is not carried over; for the studies checked, unresolved V genes explain less than half of this, and the remainder is unexplained. Clonal size and the V and J genes are those of that table, whereas D and trimming came from the DNA. For this sample the table gives 180,000 or so clones, of which more than 75% were detected only once. The leading ten clones occupy 2.5% of the sample.

The cohort comprised around 690 healthy bone marrow donors. Cohort members were all nominally healthy when sampled, although unrecorded immune exposures were likely present. The donor tested CMV seropositive and was one of the 289 seropositive cohort members. A peripheral blood sample was collected from each donor, and TCR beta sequencing was performed on peripheral blood mononuclear cells. The Qiagen DNeasy Blood Extraction Kit was used to extract genomic DNA from the blood cell samples. These data are taken from a study of cytomegalovirus exposure and HLA in healthy donors listed by TCRdb under 2017. General notes on the study: According to an earlier analysis of 450 to 650 of the donors, about 179 million T cells yielded roughly 110 million unique TCR beta sequences and less than 300 Gb of sequence data. An early release covering 550 to 700 HLA-typed donors comprised about 300 gigabases of sequencing data and around 80 million unique TCR sequences. Of the 398 genotyped donors, about 80% fell in the genetic ancestry cluster associated with self-reported Caucasian donors. The aim of the study was to test whether cataloging public T cell receptors could identify signatures of past pathogen exposure. The T cell repertoires of roughly 660 subjects were profiled by immunosequencing and related to cytomegalovirus serostatus. Besides the first cohort of roughly 640 subjects, a separate validation cohort made up of over 100 different subjects was used. High-throughput TCR immunosequencing, statistical association of individual TCRs with disease status, and machine learning were combined to predict cytomegalovirus infection status. A later analysis re-analyzed previously published TCR beta repertoires from about 730 donors and added high-resolution HLA genotyping to study TCR occurrence patterns. The later analysis used no new phenotypic data to find candidate immune exposures, relying instead on TCR beta sequences and their occurrence across donors. To decide whether each TCR beta V gene segment behaved as functional or pseudogenic, an earlier analysis of approximately 620 of the donors relied on high-throughput TCR beta sequencing. Donor age, sex, ethnicity and CMV serostatus were collected together with the repertoire data. In a later genetic analysis, genome-wide SNP genotypes for about 55% of the roughly 670 donors were used, and that subset was treated as a discovery cohort. All discovery cohort repertoires had been generated using a single sequencing platform. Both class I and class II loci were covered by HLA typing, at four-digit resolution. Typing coverage varied by locus: about 620-630 donors for A, B, C, DRB1 and DQB1; roughly 520 for DQA1; more than 600 for DPA1; around 450 for DPB1. Four or five DR-DQ haplotypes were treated as single units for association and clustering because of strong linkage in the cohort. Among about 400 genotyped donors of the cohort, an average of about 220,000 unique TCR beta nucleotide sequences was sequenced per donor, of which 15% to 20% were non-productive.

Trimming leaves V shorter by 5 bases and J shorter by 1 base, with the junction holding 6 bases beyond the gene matches. Its CDR3 holds 15 amino acids, cysteine through phenylalanine. Only the CDR3 DNA is retained, 45 bases long and in frame from the first base. CDR1 and CDR2, per the germline V gene, are MNHEY and SVGAGI. Paper-wide results and their limitations: A later analysis found that HLA-associated TCR beta chains were more clonally expanded and had lower generation probabilities than equally common non-associated chains. Roughly uniform sequencing depth across donors was assumed in presence/absence analyses, although this assumption may not hold. In vitro tests confirmed that a few of the cytomegalovirus-associated TCR beta chains recognize cytomegalovirus antigens. CMV serostatus was the only immune exposure information available for the cohort. Because counts were too low, around 17 rarely observed V segments, including chromosome 9 orphons, were left out of the earlier analysis of 500 to 650 of the donors. Only TCR beta chains were sequenced in this cohort, and the absence of alpha or paired-chain data limited detectable features. Linkage disequilibrium might explain the correlated functional status among segregating V segments, but an unknown experimental factor could not be ruled out. A further reported finding was that TCR beta sequences accurately predicted the HLA-A and HLA-B alleles for most subjects in the first cohort. When HLA alleles, especially DR and DQ, strongly co-occurred, TCR associations were difficult to assign to individual alleles. According to a later analysis, most CMV-associated TCR beta chains appeared to be HLA-restricted, and the HLA associations seemed to be driven largely by CMV exposure. A later analysis reported that several top co-occurrence clusters appeared linked to parvovirus B19, influenza, CMV and Epstein-Barr virus. A cluster of highly shared sequence variants was judged likely to be a technical artifact of the sequencing pipeline. An association between a missense DCLRE1C variant and V-gene and J-gene trimming of TCR beta chains was found in a later genetic analysis and replicated in an independent cohort. A later genetic analysis reported fewer N-insertions in productive TCRs among donors in an Asian-associated ancestry cluster than the approximately 670-donor mean. The authors suggested that the approach could potentially be extended to other disease states and immunological phenotypes. The 87-base-pair reads could not distinguish some IMGT-functional V segments, including TRBV6-2 and TRBV6-3, so those segments were excluded. In an earlier analysis of around 600 of the donors, most TCR beta V segments were observed in productive rearrangements about 90% or about 30% of the time, broadly matching IMGT annotations. The classifier was reported to diagnose cytomegalovirus status with high specificity and sensitivity in both the original and validation cohorts. Most TCR sequences were observed very rarely across donors, whereas some public TCRs were present in many individuals. The study gave a list of 150 to 200 TCR beta chains associated with cytomegalovirus. A later analysis associated 17,000 or so TCR beta sequences with specific HLA alleles at a false discovery rate of 0.05. In a later analysis, the rate of TCR association differed among HLA loci, with DRB1 alleles having the most associated TCRs and HLA-C alleles having the fewest. Because HLA typing was missing for some donors at each locus, association tests included only the typed subset.

The source of this sequence is a woman in her 30s in good health and CMV-seropositive. The sample taken for sequencing was PBMCs. The chain links TRBV6-5 with TRBJ2-3, with 7 central nucleotides matching TRBD2. The CDR3 reads as follows: CASSPRTRGTDTQYF. The nucleotide sequence reads as follows: TGTGCCAGCAGTCCGCGGACTAGGGGCACAGATACGCAGTATTTT.